This TCR beta chain derives from a study of cytomegalovirus exposure and HLA in healthy donors. Study conclusions and caveats: The study found most TCR sequences rare, yet found some public TCRs in many donors. In a later analysis, first-cohort TCR clusters were found to tend to co-occur in the approximately 110 validation repertoires.

Generated by immunoSEQ multiplex PCR, the TCRdb table keeps only in-frame clones and is missing some. Here the sample spans 250,000 or so clones, approximately 87% being singletons. This clone is a singleton in its sample. Its specificity is unknown. The CDR3 is made up of 16 amino acids. CDR1 and CDR2 from the germline V gene are LGHNA and YNFKEQ. V dropped 3 bases and J dropped 3; count of bases not matched to a gene: 8. The chain recombines TRBV4-2 with TRBJ1-3; 7 bases are a match to TRBD1. Sequencing was done on a sample of PBMCs. This TCR derives from a man younger than 35 in good health and CMV-seronegative. The CDR3 DNA reads TGTGCCAGCAGCCAGACGACAGGGCCTCTTGGAAACACCATATATTTT. It translates to CASSQTTGPLGNTIYF.